This T cell receptor beta chain was sequenced in a study of cytomegalovirus exposure and HLA in healthy donors (dated by TCRdb to the late 2010s). Notes on the research overall: An earlier analysis of approximately 640 of the donors reported approximately 300 Gb of sequence data and approximately 110 million unique TCR beta sequences from some 180 million T cells. High-throughput TCR immunosequencing, statistical association of individual TCRs with disease status, and machine learning were combined to predict cytomegalovirus infection status. In a later analysis, previously published TCR beta repertoires from hundreds of donors were re-analyzed and high-resolution HLA genotyping was added so that TCR occurrence patterns could be studied. The study was designed to test whether signatures of past pathogen exposure could be identified by cataloging public T cell receptors. In a later genetic analysis, genome-wide SNP genotypes for about three fifths of the roughly 670 donors were used, and that subset was treated as a discovery cohort. Along with the 666-subject first cohort, a separate validation cohort of roughly 110 different subjects was used. An earlier analysis of fewer than 700 of the donors applied high-throughput TCR beta sequencing to assess whether each TCR beta V gene segment acted as functional or pseudogenic. Donor age, sex, ethnicity and CMV serostatus were compiled together with the repertoire data. The genetic ancestry cluster associated with self-reported Caucasian donors included 80% to 90% of the roughly 400 genotyped donors. All discovery cohort repertoires had been generated on a single sequencing platform. HLA typing covered class I and class II loci at four-digit resolution. The T cell repertoires of around 730 subjects were profiled by immunosequencing and related to cytomegalovirus serostatus. Among over 350 genotyped donors of the cohort, an average of around 240,000 unique TCR beta nucleotide sequences were sequenced per donor, 15% to 20% of them non-productive. Approximately 300 gigabases of sequencing data and around 85 million unique TCR sequences made up an early release that covered fewer than 650 HLA-typed donors. Roughly 5 DR-DQ haplotypes were handled as single units for association and clustering, since linkage in the cohort was strong. In the later analysis, no new phenotypic data were used to find candidate immune exposures; instead, reliance was placed on TCR beta sequences and their occurrence across donors. The number of typed donors differed by locus: roughly 629-640 for A, B, C, DRB1 and DQB1; approximately 540 for DQA1; 606 for DPA1; and roughly 490 for DPB1. General findings and caveats noted by the study authors: In vitro tests confirmed that a few of the cytomegalovirus-associated TCR beta chains recognize cytomegalovirus antigens. The classifier was reported to diagnose cytomegalovirus status with high specificity and sensitivity in both the original cohort and the validation cohort. In a later analysis, 15,000 to 20,000 TCR beta sequences were associated with specific HLA alleles at a false discovery rate of 0.05. According to a later analysis, TCR association rates differed among HLA loci, with DRB1 alleles showing the most associated TCRs and HLA-C alleles showing the fewest. According to a later genetic analysis, donors in an Asian-associated ancestry cluster had fewer N-insertions in productive TCRs than the roughly 670-donor mean. In an earlier analysis of several hundred of the donors, most TCR beta V segments were observed in productive rearrangements about 87% or about 30% of the time, broadly matching IMGT annotations. V-gene and J-gene trimming of TCR beta chains was associated with a missense DCLRE1C variant in a later genetic analysis, and the association was replicated in an independent cohort. Immune exposure information for the cohort was limited to CMV serostatus. Some IMGT-functional V segments, including TRBV6-2 and TRBV6-3, could not be told apart with the 87-base-pair reads, so those segments were excluded. In this cohort, only TCR beta chains were sequenced, and detectable features were limited by the absence of alpha or paired-chain data. Linkage disequilibrium might explain the correlated functional status among segregating V segments, but an unknown experimental factor could not be excluded. Most TCR sequences were seen in very few donors, while some public TCRs were found in many individuals. In the study, some 160 TCR beta chains were listed as associated with cytomegalovirus. Presence/absence analyses assumed roughly uniform sequencing depth across donors, an assumption that may not hold. Because HLA typing was missing for some donors at each locus, association tests included only the typed subset. When HLA alleles, especially DR and DQ, strongly co-occurred, attributing TCR associations to individual alleles was difficult. The sequencing pipeline was judged likely to have produced a cluster of highly shared sequence variants as a technical artifact. Compared with equally common non-associated chains, HLA-associated TCR beta chains in a later analysis were more clonally expanded and had lower generation probabilities. Because counts were too low, roughly 17 rarely observed V segments, including chromosome 9 orphons, were left out of the earlier analysis of 500 to 650 of the donors. Most CMV-associated TCR beta chains appeared to be HLA-restricted in a later analysis, and the HLA associations seemed to be driven largely by CMV exposure. According to the authors, the approach could potentially be generalized to other disease states and immunological phenotypes. According to a later analysis, parvovirus B19, influenza, CMV and Epstein-Barr virus appeared linked to several top co-occurrence clusters. A further reported finding was that TCR beta sequences accurately predicted the HLA-A and HLA-B alleles for most subjects in the first cohort.

The cohort was made up of about 670 healthy bone marrow donors. At the time of sampling, all cohort members were nominally healthy, though unrecorded immune exposures were likely present. The donor was CMV seronegative and was included in the group of 352 seronegative cohort members. Each donor provided a peripheral blood sample, and peripheral blood mononuclear cells were used for TCR beta sequencing. Genomic DNA was extracted from the blood cell samples with the Qiagen DNeasy Blood Extraction Kit. CDR1 SEHNR and CDR2 FQNEAQ are derived from the germline V gene (reference sequence). Trimming costs V 3 bases and J 7 bases, and their ends lie 9 bases apart. The CDR3 contains 12 residues, cysteine and phenylalanine counted. Solely the CDR3 DNA is kept, with 36 bases framed from the first base. As concerns this clone: The antigen it binds to is not known. Base qualities are not provided; no much larger clone lies one nucleotide away.

The library relied on the immunoSEQ multiplex PCR assay. A mixture of 60 forward primers for TCR Vbeta segments and 13 reverse primers for TCR Jbeta segments was used in the multiplex PCR. A multiplex PCR assay on genomic DNA amplified the CDR3 region of rearranged TCR beta genes. The Illumina HiSeq System was used to sequence the amplified TCR beta libraries as 87-base-pair reads. On the authors' methods: Across the roughly 640 repertoires, a later analysis counted about 81 million unique TCR beta chains, roughly 11 million of which were shared by at least two donors. Raw reads were error-corrected and collapsed into unique sequences by a nearest-neighbor algorithm in which closely related sequences were merged to remove PCR and sequencing errors. V, D and J gene segments were assigned by aligning CDR3 sequences to IMGT reference sequences. For a sequence to be retained, at least a six-nucleotide match to both a V gene segment and a J gene segment was required. A rearrangement was called productive if the CDR3 had no stop codons and remained in frame with V and J, and every other rearrangement was called non-productive. Following IMGT convention, CDR3 was defined as the stretch from the second conserved V-encoded cysteine to the conserved J-encoded phenylalanine. The earlier analysis of about 590 of the donors excluded sequences that lacked an unambiguous match to a single V gene segment. An earlier analysis of around 600 of the donors classified V segments as functional when productive rearrangements were above 56.7% and as segregating when the standard deviation between donors was above 5%. A statistical classification framework was built for diagnosing cytomegalovirus status from the catalog of TCR beta chain sequences. In a later analysis, TCR nucleotide sequences were compared against IMGT/GENE-DB human TR gene sequences so that V and J genes could be assigned. A later analysis assigned CDR3 sequences and most-parsimonious VDJ recombination scenarios with the TCRdist pipeline. In a later analysis, each TCR beta chain was defined by its CDR3 amino acid sequence together with its V-gene family, and reads without a unique V-gene family were excluded. As a way to deal with suspected cross-contamination and a sequencing artifact, a later analysis dropped 592 nucleotide sequences that were highly shared and had low generation probability. A later analysis calculated a clonal expansion index for each public chain from normalized within-repertoire ranks of inferred template counts. Generation probabilities in a later analysis came from a VDJ recombination model fitted to out-of-frame rearrangements, and those results were checked against IGoR. Hypergeometric tests were used in a later analysis to score TCR-TCR, TCR-HLA and TCR-CMV co-occurrence, with a repertoire-size bias correction applied to the TCR pairs. To estimate false discovery rates, a later analysis permuted the HLA or CMV assignments 20 times. In a later analysis, co-occurring TCRs were grouped using DBSCAN, with TCRdist sequence similarity added in when clustering inside HLA-allele-positive subsets. Co-occurrence clustering excluded repertoires with fewer than 30,000 or more than 120,000 public chains, plus five with anomalous nucleotide sharing. TCRdb provides this immuneACCESS table in a form limited to in-frame rearrangements. Some clones are lacking; in checked studies, under half of them reflect an unresolved V gene, and why the rest are absent is not known. Clone size and the V and J calls come from that table; the DNA yielded D and trimming. The sample yields about 120,000 clones; around 79% were counted once. The top ten hold roughly 6.1% of the sample.

The specimen was PBMCs. The rearranged segments are TRBV7-9 and TRBJ1-1, with a tentative D gene TRBD1 over 5 matching bases. The TCR sequence derives from a woman aged 40 to 55 in good health and CMV-seronegative. The CDR3 amino acid sequence is: CASSLGGGEAFF. The sequenced DNA: TGTGCCAGCAGCTTGGGGGGGGGTGAAGCTTTCTTT.